This TCR beta chain comes out of a study of blood T cell repertoires in COVID-19. Study as a whole: Spain, Italy and the United States supplied samples that represented acute and convalescent COVID-19.

The CDR3 is 13 amino acids. Germline-derived CDR1 and CDR2 are MDHEN and SYDVKM. With 7 bases removed from V and 8 bases from J, the gap between germline ends came to 17 bases. Authors' processing steps: Quantification of nucleated cells was approximated via reference gene primer amplification. Sequenced by immunoSEQ multiplex PCR; TCRdb stores in-frame clones only, minus some. The V and J calls and clone size were taken over from that table, and D and trimming were inferred from the DNA. The sample has about 90,000 clones; over 80% are singletons. V and J are TRBV28 and TRBJ1-1; possible D gene TRBD1, 5 bases. Sequencing input: peripheral blood. The sequence was obtained from a woman aged 55-70 years with active COVID-19. This chain's CDR3 is CASTTSPRGEAFF. The CDR3 nucleotides are TGTGCCAGCACCACCTCCCCCCGGGGGGAAGCTTTCTTT.